The rows below give T cell receptor beta chains drawn from one sample of a study of long-term antiretroviral therapy in people with HIV. Measured with immunoSEQ multiplex PCR; TCRdb has only the in-frame clones, and not every one. Here the sample spans tens of thousands of clones, about 85% being singletons. This specimen consisted of unsorted PBMCs, obtained approximately 2.9 years before starting antiretroviral therapy. The receptor set was obtained from a woman aged 30 to 39 with HIV. Each CDR3 is given with its conserved first and last residue. D genes are given only for firm matches. Size is stated for part of the rows, as once, few or many counts, or as a class when the clone is expanded.

-,TRBV6-5,TRBJ2-7,-,15,TGTGCCAGCAGTTACACAACAGGGGAGGGCTACGAGCAGTACTTC,CASSYTTGEGYEQYF
-,TRBV7-9,TRBJ1-1,-,14,TGTGCCAGCACCCCCTCTGGGGCTAACACTGAAGCTTTCTTT,CASTPSGANTEAFF
-,TRBV19,TRBJ1-5,-,15,TGTGCCAGTAGTGACCAGAGTTATAGCAATCAGCCCCAGCATTTT,CASSDQSYSNQPQHF
-,TRBV27,TRBJ2-5,TRBD2,16,TGTGCCAGCAGTTTACTAGCGGGGGGGCTCAAAGAGACCCAGTACTTC,CASSLLAGGLKETQYF
-,TRBV5-8,TRBJ2-3,-,14,TGTGCCAGCAGCCCCAGGGTTAGCACAGATACGCAGTATTTT,CASSPRVSTDTQYF
-,TRBV10-3,TRBJ1-1,-,15,TGTGCCATCAGTGCTCCAAAGGGGGTCTACACTGAAGCTTTCTTT,CAISAPKGVYTEAFF
-,TRBV18,TRBJ1-1,-,15,TGTGCCAGCTCGACCACAGGGACGGAGAACACTGAAGCTTTCTTT,CASSTTGTENTEAFF
-,TRBV6-1,TRBJ2-1,-,14,TGTGCCAGCAATCACCAGGAATCTGTGGATGAGCAGTTCTTC,CASNHQESVDEQFF
few,TRBV9,TRBJ1-5,-,14,TGTGCCAGCAGCGAGGGCCTCGCGAATCAGCCCCAGCATTTT,CASSEGLANQPQHF
-,TRBV4-2,TRBJ2-2,-,15,TGTGCCAGCAGCCAGCGGAACATTGGCACCGGGGAGCTGTTTTTT,CASSQRNIGTGELFF
-,TRBV28,TRBJ1-5,-,14,TGTGCCAGCAGTTTGAGGTTGGCCCATCAGCCCCAGCATTTT,CASSLRLAHQPQHF
-,TRBV9,TRBJ2-5,-,13,TGTGCCAGCAGCGTTGAGGGACTTGGGACCCAGTACTTC,CASSVEGLGTQYF
-,TRBV11-2,TRBJ1-3,-,14,TGTGCCAGCAGCTTATCCCAATCTGGAAACACCATATATTTT,CASSLSQSGNTIYF
-,TRBV6-1,TRBJ1-2,TRBD1,13,TGTGCCAGCACACTGACAGGGACTGGCGGCTACACCTTC,CASTLTGTGGYTF
-,TRBV5-8,TRBJ1-1,-,12,TGTGCCAGCAGCTTGAAGGTAGTTGAAGCTTTCTTT,CASSLKVVEAFF
-,TRBV7-7,TRBJ1-3,-,19,TGTGCCAGTCCCCATACGAGGAGGGAGAGGGGATGGACTGGAAACACCATATATTTT,CASPHTRRERGWTGNTIYF
-,TRBV29-1,TRBJ1-2,-,13,TGCAGCGTGCTGTCGCAGGGGAACTATGGCTACACCTTC,CSVLSQGNYGYTF
-,TRBV6-5,TRBJ1-1,TRBD1,14,TGTGCCAGCAGCCAAGACAGGGTAGGCCCTGAAGCTTTCTTT,CASSQDRVGPEAFF
-,TRBV5-4,TRBJ2-5,TRBD2,14,TGTGCCAGCAGCTCGCGGGGGGACCAAGAGACCCAGTACTTC,CASSSRGDQETQYF
once,TRBV6-1,TRBJ1-1,-,15,TGTGCCAGCAGTGAAACTCGGCGGGAACAGAAGAATGCTTTCTTT,CASSETRREQKNAFF
-,TRBV11-2,TRBJ2-3,-,15,TGTGCCAGCAGCCCTCTTGGACAGAACACAGATACGCAGTATTTT,CASSPLGQNTDTQYF
-,TRBV5-6,TRBJ2-5,TRBD1,16,TGTGCCAGCAGCCTAATCGGGACAGAAACCGGGGAGACCCAGTACTTC,CASSLIGTETGETQYF
-,TRBV11-1,TRBJ1-4,-,13,TGTGCCAGCAGCTTACGAAGGGGCGAAAAACTGTTTTTT,CASSLRRGEKLFF
-,TRBV27,TRBJ2-1,TRBD2,16,TGTGCCAGCAGTTTATCAGGGACTAGCATGGTGAGTGAGCAGTTCTTC,CASSLSGTSMVSEQFF
-,TRBV2,TRBJ1-5,TRBD1,14,TGTGCCAGCAACACCGGGACAGCAAATCAGCCCCAGCATTTT,CASNTGTANQPQHF
-,TRBV5-4,TRBJ1-4,TRBD1,20,TGTGCCAGCAGCTCGGAACCGGGACAGGGTTGGGGTCGGACTAATGAAAAACTGTTTTTT,CASSSEPGQGWGRTNEKLFF
-,TRBV30,TRBJ2-3,TRBD2,15,TGTGCCTGCTACACGCGGGGGTCGTCTAGTGATACGCAGTATTTT,CACYTRGSSSDTQYF
-,TRBV11-2,TRBJ1-5,-,13,TGTGCCAGCAGCTTAGCCCCAAGCCAGCCCCAGCATTTT,CASSLAPSQPQHF
-,TRBV2,TRBJ1-5,TRBD1,14,TGTGCCAGCAGTGAAGGGCAGGGGGATTGGCCCCAGCATTTT,CASSEGQGDWPQHF
once,TRBV7-9,TRBJ2-3,TRBD1,15,TGTGCCAGCAGCTCCGACAGGGGGGCCACAGATACGCAGTATTTT,CASSSDRGATDTQYF
-,TRBV7-8,TRBJ2-1,-,14,TGTGCCAGCAGCTTATACAGGACCGCCAATGAGCAGTTCTTC,CASSLYRTANEQFF
-,TRBV6-1,TRBJ2-5,-,16,TGTGCCAGCAGTGCCAATAAGGCGGGGGCCCAAGAGACCCAGTACTTC,CASSANKAGAQETQYF
-,TRBV6-5,TRBJ1-5,-,13,TGTGCCAGCAGTCGGGTCGCCAATCAGCCCCAGCATTTT,CASSRVANQPQHF
-,TRBV2,TRBJ1-4,-,15,TGTGCCAGCAGTGCCTTGGGGGGGGCTAATGAAAAACTGTTTTTT,CASSALGGANEKLFF
-,TRBV5-1,TRBJ1-6,-,15,TGCGCCAGCAGCTCGGAGGGGGTCGGCGGTTCACCCCTCCACTTT,CASSSEGVGGSPLHF
-,TRBV11-2,TRBJ1-6,TRBD1,15,TGTGCCAGCAGCTCCCACAGGGGCACGGATTCACCCCTCCACTTT,CASSSHRGTDSPLHF
-,TRBV2,TRBJ2-5,-,11,TGTGCCAGCAGTTTAGGGGAGACCCAGTACTTC,CASSLGETQYF
-,TRBV7-8,TRBJ2-2,-,19,TGTGCCAGCAGCCCAGTTACGATCTGGGACATGAGGAACACCGGGGAGCTGTTTTTT,CASSPVTIWDMRNTGELFF
-,TRBV6-1,TRBJ1-6,-,15,TGTGCCAGCAGTGAAGTGGGGGGGCGGGAATCACCCCTCCACTTT,CASSEVGGRESPLHF
-,TRBV6-5,TRBJ1-1,-,14,TGTGCCAGCAGTCTCTCGAACCTTAACACTGAAGCTTTCTTT,CASSLSNLNTEAFF
-,TRBV4-2,TRBJ2-3,-,16,TGTGCCAGCAGCCAAGGAACGGTGGCCCTCACAGATACGCAGTATTTT,CASSQGTVALTDTQYF
-,TRBV14,TRBJ1-2,TRBD1,17,TGTGCCAGCAGCCAAGCTCTTTTACGAGACAGGGCCTATGGCTACACCTTC,CASSQALLRDRAYGYTF
-,TRBV19,TRBJ1-2,-,14,TGTGCCAGTAGTTGGAAAAGCAACAACTATGGCTACACCTTC,CASSWKSNNYGYTF
-,TRBV5-5,TRBJ1-6,-,13,TGTGCCAGCCAGGCACCGGGTCGGTCACCCCTCCACTTT,CASQAPGRSPLHF
-,TRBV11-2,TRBJ2-5,-,15,TGTGCCAGCAGCCCCGGACCTGCCGCGGGGGAGACCCAGTACTTC,CASSPGPAAGETQYF
-,TRBV5-4,TRBJ2-5,-,14,TGTGCCAGCAGCTTGCAGGGAACGGCAGAGACCCAGTACTTC,CASSLQGTAETQYF
-,TRBV4-2,TRBJ1-3,-,17,TGTGCCAGCAGCCAAGGGTCACTACAGGGTTCTGGAAACACCATATATTTT,CASSQGSLQGSGNTIYF